This record covers a single TCR beta chain. What it recognizes is unknown. The read ends 3 residues before the CDR3 terminus; that terminus is restored from the germline J gene. The germline gives CDR1 DFQATT, CDR2 SNEGSKA (reference sequence). The CDR3 has 14 amino acids. V trimming: 4 bases; J trimming: 5 bases; junction bases outside the gene matches: 7. The sample originates from a study of T cells in women clearing cervical HPV infection. Whole-study context: Only a few women had HLA typing results available. Study-wide results and caveats: Repertoire richness, not evenness, was significantly elevated in CIN3+ cases versus controls. TRBV6-7 relative abundance averaged about 0.11% in cases and about 0.17% in controls.

Profiled with immunoSEQ multiplex PCR; TCRdb holds only in-frame clones, not every one. The data include about 35,000 clones; the top ten clones carry roughly 1.5%. J is TRBJ2-1 and V is TRBV20-1; 8 nucleotides line up with TRBD1. The specimen sequenced was blood buffy coat. The clonotype comes from a woman aged 18-69 years with a cervical HPV16 infection that either progressed to CIN3+ or cleared (not recorded which). This chain's CDR3 is CSATPGTGDNEQFF. CDR3 bases read: TGCAGTGCTACGCCCGGGACAGGTGACAATGAG.